The 23 T cell receptor beta chains below come from one sample, sequenced in a study of OX40 agonist ivuxolimab in advanced cancers. Sequenced by immunoSEQ multiplex PCR; TCRdb stores in-frame clones only, minus some. The sample includes about 35,000 clones, around four fifths of them seen just once. Sequences were derived from CD4+ or CD8+ T cells sorted from blood, sampled in a trial of the OX40 agonist ivuxolimab. The origin of the receptors is an adult with an advanced solid tumor such as melanoma, head and neck, liver or kidney cancer.

Turning to this clone: Other nucleotide sequences in the sample specify the same CDR3. The V and J genes are TRBV6-4 and TRBJ2-1, with 8 bases aligning to TRBD2. Losses at the gene ends were 6 bases for V and 3 bases for J; bases not matched to a gene: 4. The CDR3 length is 14 residues. The V gene's germline CDR1 is MRHNA and CDR2 SNTAGT. The CDR3: CASSRGGDYNEQFF. CDR3 in DNA: TGTGCCAGCAGCCGGGGGGGGGACTACAATGAGCAGTTCTTC.

This clone turned up a few times. V gene TRBV5-4 combines with J gene TRBJ2-7; tentatively, D is TRBD1 (5 bases). V was pared by 0 bases and J by 7 bases, with 11 bases between. This CDR3 contains 13 residues. Per germline, CDR1 SGHNT and CDR2 YYREEE (reference sequence). CDR3 sequence (DNA): TGTGCCAGCAGCTTGGAGGGGCAGGAAGAGCAGTACTTC. This codes for CASSLEGQEEQYF.

This chain uses TRBV27 with TRBJ2-7; 12 bases map to TRBD1. The germline CDR1 and CDR2 sequences are MNHEY and SMNVEV (reference sequence). This CDR3 has 17 amino acids. With 4 bases clipped from V and 2 bases from J, the junction kept 9 bases outside the gene matches. CDR3 coding DNA: TGTGCCAGCAGTTCCCCCGGGACAGGGGGCGGCGCCTACGAGCAGTACTTC. It translates to CASSSPGTGGGAYEQYF.

V and J are TRBV11-3 and TRBJ2-5, with D hard to call. V lost 5 bases and J lost 2, with 6 bases in between. The CDR3 totals 12 residues. CDR1 and CDR2 from the germline V gene are SGHNT and YENEEA. The CDR3, as DNA: TGTGCCAGCAGCGCCGGGCAAGAGACCCAGTACTTC. It codes for CASSAGQETQYF.

This clone is deemed medium-sized (0.01 to 0.1%). The chain combines TRBV4-1 with TRBJ2-7, with 10 nucleotides matching TRBD1. This CDR3 is built from 15 residues. Germline assignment: CDR1 MGHRA and CDR2 YSYEKL. The V and J ends lost 3 bases and 3 bases, in that order; junction bases with no gene match: 5. The CDR3 sequence: CASSQWTGGNYEQYF. The CDR3 DNA follows: TGCGCCAGCAGCCAGTGGACAGGGGGGAACTACGAGCAGTACTTC.

The chain joins TRBV13 to TRBJ1-4; possibly TRBD1 for D (5 bases). Germline loops: CDR1 PRHDT, CDR2 FYEKMQ (reference sequence). This CDR3 is built from 15 residues. V shed 4 bases and J shed 8 bases, with 17 bases lying between them. The CDR3 DNA reads TGTGCCAGCAGCTCCCGACAGTTTGGAGTGGAAAAACTGTTTTTT. This codes for CASSSRQFGVEKLFF.

This clone qualifies as large. The genes are TRBV28 and TRBJ2-7; D may match TRBD1 or TRBD2 (5 bases each). CDR1 is MDHEN, CDR2 SYDVKM, per germline. The CDR3 runs 14 residues. Trimming cost V 3 bases and J 2 bases, with 11 bases left between them. This CDR3 reads CASSFREMPYEQYF. The CDR3 bases are TGTGCCAGCAGTTTCAGGGAGATGCCCTACGAGCAGTACTTC.

V and J are TRBV4-2 and TRBJ2-5; TRBD2 agrees at 8 bases. Near its end, the DNA agrees better with TRBJ2-7, so the J call may be wrong. The CDR3 covers 15 residues. Germline V gene data show CDR1 as LGHNA and CDR2 as YNFKEQ. The CDR3 spells CASSQDLAGSYEQYF. CDR3 sequence (DNA): TGTGCCAGCAGCCAAGATTTAGCGGGATCCTACGAGCAGTACTTC.

The chain carries TRBV19 and TRBJ2-2; D might be TRBD1 (5 bases). Germline lookup yields CDR1 LNHDA and CDR2 SQIVND (reference sequence). V was pared by 1 base and J by 4 bases, with 10 bases between. The CDR3 is made up of 15 amino acids. CDR3 in DNA: TGTGCCAGTAGTATAGTGTCAGGGCGCACCGGGGAGCTGTTTTTT. Protein product: CASSIVSGRTGELFF.

This clone has only a few counts. The chain is built from TRBV4-1 and TRBJ1-1, with D unresolved. The germline V and J ends were trimmed by 1 base and 0 bases, with 9 bases remaining between them. The germline gives CDR1 MGHRA, CDR2 YSYEKL. This CDR3 spans 15 amino acids. CDR3 in DNA: TGCGCCAGCAGCCAAGTTGGGGTTTTGAACACTGAAGCTTTCTTT. Protein sequence: CASSQVGVLNTEAFF.

This chain joins TRBV12-2 and TRBJ2-1; TRBD1, the D gene given by the table, was not confirmed from the DNA. TRBV12-2 has pseudogene status. The CDR3 spans 21 residues. DNA of the CDR3: TGTGCAAGTCGCTTAGGTGGGGCAGCTCTACCTCAACGACTTACCTACAATGAGCAGTTCTTC. It encodes CASRLGGAALPQRLTYNEQFF.

V is TRBV9 and J is TRBJ2-3; D is unclear. This CDR3 contains 13 residues. Trimming took off 4 bases at V and 5 bases at J, with 11 bases between the two ends. CDR1 is SGDLS, CDR2 YYNGEE, per germline. CDR3 loop: CASSPWMGDTQYF. In DNA, the CDR3 is TGTGCCAGCAGCCCGTGGATGGGAGATACGCAGTATTTT.

The chain links TRBV2 to TRBJ2-1; D possibly uses TRBD1 or TRBD2 (6 bases each). The germline CDR1 and CDR2 sequences are SNHLY and FYNNEI. This CDR3 region has 14 residues. V was trimmed by 9 bases and J by 6 bases, leaving 18 bases between them. CDR3 sequence: CAREGGLESNEQFF. The CDR3 DNA reads TGTGCCAGGGAAGGGGGGCTGGAGTCCAATGAGCAGTTCTTC.

This chain uses TRBV7-9 with TRBJ2-7; TRBD2 agrees at 14 bases. The ends lost 4 bases at V and 5 bases at J; junction bases unmatched: 4. Per the germline V gene, CDR1 is SEHNR and CDR2 is FQNEAQ (reference sequence). The CDR3 is made up of 15 amino acids. CDR3 coding DNA: TGTGCCAGCAGCTCGGGACTAGCGGGAGAGGACGAGCAGTACTTC. Translating gives CASSSGLAGEDEQYF. Drawing the rest from reference TRBV7-9 and TRBJ2-7, the complete variable domain is DTGVSQNPRHKITKRGQNVTFRCDPISEHNRLYWYRQTLGQGPEFLTYFQNEAQLEKSRLLSDRFSAERPKGSFSTLEIQRTEQGDSAMYLCASSSGLAGEDEQYFGPGTRLTVT.

This clone was observed a handful of times. The sample has other DNA sequences that encode this CDR3 too. The V call is TRBV7-3, the J call TRBJ2-1; D remains ambiguous. The V end was cut by 0 bases, the J end by 7 bases, with 7 bases between. The V gene's germline CDR1 is SGHTA and CDR2 FQGTGA. This CDR3 is built from 13 residues. The CDR3 DNA reads as TGTGCCAGCAGCTTAACGGGCAGTAATGAGCAGTTCTTC. Its translation is CASSLTGSNEQFF.

The rearrangement uses TRBV10-3 and TRBJ2-5; 8 nucleotides align to TRBD2. The germline CDR1 and CDR2 sequences are ENHRY and SYGVKD. V lost 4 bases and J lost 5; bases outside the gene matches: 0. CDR3 length equals 12 residues. This CDR3 reads CAISASGETQYF. The CDR3 coding sequence is TGTGCCATCAGTGCTAGCGGGGAGACCCAGTACTTC.

V and J are TRBV19 and TRBJ2-3; possible D gene TRBD2, 5 bases. Germline V gene lookup returns CDR1 LNHDA and CDR2 SQIVND (reference sequence). With 8 bases removed from V and 4 bases from J, the gap between germline ends came to 13 bases. This CDR3 is 13 amino acids long. For the CDR3, the DNA is TGTGCCAGTGGGAATGGGAGTCCAGATACGCAGTATTTT. It codes for CASGNGSPDTQYF.

The genes are TRBV27 and TRBJ1-2; D not certain. The germline V gene has CDR1 MNHEY and CDR2 SMNVEV (reference sequence). The CDR3 is 14 residues long. The V and J ends lost 1 base and 7 bases respectively, with 13 bases between them. The CDR3 spells CASSLFPSSSGYTF. The CDR3 nucleotides are TGTGCCAGCAGTTTATTCCCCAGTTCTTCTGGCTACACCTTC.

In its sample, this clone was seen a few times. The gene calls are TRBV10-2 and TRBJ1-2; D call uncertain. This CDR3 region has 14 residues. Deletions cut 3 bases from V and 4 bases from J, with 12 bases between. Germline V gene data show CDR1 as WSHSY and CDR2 as SAAADI. This CDR3 is CASSEDAGGYGYTF. CDR3 nucleotide sequence: TGCGCCAGCAGTGAAGACGCTGGCGGCTATGGCTACACCTTC.

The chain is built from TRBV5-1 and TRBJ1-2; 8 positions agree with TRBD1. Germline CDR1 SGHRS, CDR2 YFSETQ. V lost 0 bases, J lost 7 bases, and 2 bases stayed unmatched. The CDR3 totals 13 residues. CDR3 protein: CASSLGTGLGYTF. The CDR3, as DNA: TGCGCCAGCAGCTTGGGGACAGGGCTTGGCTACACCTTC. The full variable domain, its missing parts supplied by reference TRBV5-1 and TRBJ1-2, is KAGVTQTPRYLIKTRGQQVTLSCSPISGHRSVSWYQQTPGQGLQFLFEYFSETQRNKGNFPGRFSGRQFSNSRSEMNVSTLELGDSALYLCASSLGTGLGYTFGSGTRLTVV.

This chain connects TRBV4-1 to TRBJ1-1; the D is unclear. Between the trimmed V and J ends, which lost 1 base and 0 bases, there was a span of 9 bases. In germline, CDR1 is MGHRA, CDR2 YSYEKL. The CDR3 has 15 amino acids. The DNA of the CDR3 is TGCGCCAGCAGCCAAGGGGCCGCGATGAACACTGAAGCTTTCTTT. It encodes CASSQGAAMNTEAFF.

This clone has at least ten counts. The gene calls are TRBV7-9 and TRBJ1-2, with TRBD1 as a possible D gene (5 bases). Trimming removed 5 bases from V and 3 bases from J, with 16 bases in between. CDR3 size: 15 residues. CDR1 SEHNR and CDR2 FQNEAQ come from the germline V gene (reference sequence). The CDR3 DNA reads as TGTGCCAGCAGCCGCCAGGGCCCGGGGGACTATGGCTACACCTTC. Its translation: CASSRQGPGDYGYTF.

The chain links TRBV7-3 to TRBJ2-2; D possibly matches TRBD1 or TRBD2 (5 bases each). Germline V lookup: CDR1 SGHTA, CDR2 FQGTGA. The length of the CDR3 is 15 residues. Trimming left V 6 bases short and J 3 bases short, with 14 bases between. In nucleotides, the CDR3 is TGTGCCAGCAGGAAGGGGTCTAGCCACACCGGGGAGCTGTTTTTT. Translation gives CASRKGSSHTGELFF. Looking up the rest from reference TRBV7-3 and TRBJ2-2 gives the full variable domain: GAGVSQTPSNKVTEKGKYVELRCDPISGHTALYWYRQSLGQGPEFLIYFQGTGAADDSGLPNDRFFAVRPEGSVSTLKIQRTERGDSAVYLCASRKGSSHTGELFFGEGSRLTVL.